This T cell receptor (beta chain) was captured in a study of T-cell reconstitution after alpha-beta-depleted transplantation in children. A TCRbeta library incorporating unique molecular identifiers was prepared. TCRdb redid the calling of the PCR reads with MiXCR, one entry per CDR3 protein. The data show a few hundred thousand distinct CDR3 sequences, around 10% seen once. J gave up 0 bases and V 8 bases, and 11 bases lay outside the gene matches. This CDR3 contains 17 residues. The receptor's source is a human donor who donated a stem cell graft to a child with acute lymphoblastic leukemia. The rearrangement uses TRBV12-3 or TRBV12-4 and TRBJ1-3, with 9 bases identical to TRBD1. The source material was PBMCs from the stem cell graft donor, sampled from the stem cell graft. The CDR3 protein is CASLPGTGPSSGNTIYF. DNA of the CDR3: TGTGCCAGCCTACCCGGGACAGGGCCGAGCTCTGGAAACACCATATATTTT.